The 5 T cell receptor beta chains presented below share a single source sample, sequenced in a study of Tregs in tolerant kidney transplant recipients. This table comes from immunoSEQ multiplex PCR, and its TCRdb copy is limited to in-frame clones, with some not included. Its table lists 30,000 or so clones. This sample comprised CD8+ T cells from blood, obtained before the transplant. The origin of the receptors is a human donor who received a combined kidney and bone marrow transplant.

The sequenced part of the CDR3 DNA is TGTGCCAGCAGTTTGATGACCTCTAGCGGGAGCGAG. Its protein product is CASSLMTSSGSE. The CDR3 in full is CASSLMTSSGSEQYF. The gene calls are TRBV7-2 and TRBJ2-7, with 10 nucleotides matching TRBD2. The read stops 3 residues short of the end of the CDR3; the missing end is completed from the germline J gene. This CDR3 region has 15 residues. V lost 6 bases to trimming and J lost 6 bases; unmatched junction nucleotides: 11. Germline V gene data show CDR1 as SGHTA and CDR2 as FQGNSA.

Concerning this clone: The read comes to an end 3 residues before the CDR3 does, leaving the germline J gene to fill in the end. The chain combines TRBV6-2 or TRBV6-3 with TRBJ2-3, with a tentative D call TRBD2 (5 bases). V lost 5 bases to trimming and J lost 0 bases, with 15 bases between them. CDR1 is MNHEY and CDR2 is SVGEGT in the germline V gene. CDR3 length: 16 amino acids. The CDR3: CASSGLPQSSTDTQYF. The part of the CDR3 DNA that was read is TGTGCCAGCAGTGGACTTCCACAATCTAGCACAGATACG.

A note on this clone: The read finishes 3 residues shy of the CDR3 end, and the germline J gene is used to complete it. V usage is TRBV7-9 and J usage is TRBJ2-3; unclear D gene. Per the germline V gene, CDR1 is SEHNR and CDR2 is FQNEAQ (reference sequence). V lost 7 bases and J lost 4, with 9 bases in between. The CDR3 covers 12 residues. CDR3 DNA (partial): TGTGCCAGCATCCTTCTACCAGATACG. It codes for CASILLPDT. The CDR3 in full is CASILLPDTQYF.

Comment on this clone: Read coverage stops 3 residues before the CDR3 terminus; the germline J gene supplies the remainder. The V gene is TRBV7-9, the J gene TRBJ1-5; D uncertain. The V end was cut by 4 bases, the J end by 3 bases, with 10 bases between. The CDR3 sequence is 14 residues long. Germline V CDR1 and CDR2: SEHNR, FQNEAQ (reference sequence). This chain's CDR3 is CASSSEQSNQPQHF. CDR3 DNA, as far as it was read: TGTGCCAGCAGCTCCGAACAGTCCAATCAGCCC.

The CDR3 here is CASSDTGSNTEAFF. The sequenced part of the CDR3 DNA is TGTGCCAGCAGTGATACAGGGTCGAACACTGAA. J is TRBJ1-1 and V is TRBV6-1, with D maybe TRBD1 (6 bases). The CDR3 extends 3 residues past the end of the read, so its final part is completed from the germline J gene. The CDR3 runs to 14 residues. Germline CDR1 is MNHNS and CDR2 is SASEGT. Between the trimmed V and J ends, which lost 3 bases and 1 base, there was a span of 9 bases.